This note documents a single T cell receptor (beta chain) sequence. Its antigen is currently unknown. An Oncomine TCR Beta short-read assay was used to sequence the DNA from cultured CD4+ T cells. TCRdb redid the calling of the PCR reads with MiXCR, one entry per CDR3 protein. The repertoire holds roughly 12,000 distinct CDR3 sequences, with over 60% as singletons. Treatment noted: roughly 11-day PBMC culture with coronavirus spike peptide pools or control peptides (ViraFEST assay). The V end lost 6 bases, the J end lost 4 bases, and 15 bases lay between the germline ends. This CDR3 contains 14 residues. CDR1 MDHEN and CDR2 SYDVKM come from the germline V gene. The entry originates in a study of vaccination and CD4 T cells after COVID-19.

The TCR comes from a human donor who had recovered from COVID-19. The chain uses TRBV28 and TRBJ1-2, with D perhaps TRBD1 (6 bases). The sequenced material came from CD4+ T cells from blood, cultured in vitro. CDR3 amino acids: CASSRPGDIYGYTF. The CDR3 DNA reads TGTGCCAGCAGCCGCCCGGGGGACATCTATGGCTACACCTTC.